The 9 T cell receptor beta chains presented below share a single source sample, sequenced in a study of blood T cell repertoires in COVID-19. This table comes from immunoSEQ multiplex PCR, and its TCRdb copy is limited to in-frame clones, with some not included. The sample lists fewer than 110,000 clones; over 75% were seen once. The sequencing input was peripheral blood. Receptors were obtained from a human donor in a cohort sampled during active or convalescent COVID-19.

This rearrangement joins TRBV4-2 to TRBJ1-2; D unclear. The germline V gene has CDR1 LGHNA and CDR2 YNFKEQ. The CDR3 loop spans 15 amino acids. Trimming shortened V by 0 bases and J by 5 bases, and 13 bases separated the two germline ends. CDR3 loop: CASSQEYHRAYGYTF. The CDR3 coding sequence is TGTGCCAGCAGCCAAGAGTATCATCGAGCATATGGCTACACCTTC.

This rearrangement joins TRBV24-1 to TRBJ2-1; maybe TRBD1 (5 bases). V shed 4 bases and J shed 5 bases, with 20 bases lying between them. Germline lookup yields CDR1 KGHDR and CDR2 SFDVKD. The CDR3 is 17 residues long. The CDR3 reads CATSEVKGAAAHNEQFF. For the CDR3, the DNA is TGTGCCACCAGTGAGGTAAAAGGGGCAGCAGCTCACAATGAGCAGTTCTTC.

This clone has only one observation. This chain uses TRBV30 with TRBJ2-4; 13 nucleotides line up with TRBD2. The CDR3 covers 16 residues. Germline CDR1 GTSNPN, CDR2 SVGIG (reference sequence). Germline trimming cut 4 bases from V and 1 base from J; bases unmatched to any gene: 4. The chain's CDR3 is CAWTLGLAGAKNIQYF. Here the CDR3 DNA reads TGTGCCTGGACCTTGGGACTAGCGGGGGCCAAAAACATTCAGTACTTC.

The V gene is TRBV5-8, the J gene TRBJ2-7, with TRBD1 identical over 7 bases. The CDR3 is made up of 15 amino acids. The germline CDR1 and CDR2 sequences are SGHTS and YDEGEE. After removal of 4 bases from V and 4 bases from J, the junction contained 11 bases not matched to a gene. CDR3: CASSNRDRVLYEQYF. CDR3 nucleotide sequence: TGTGCCAGCAGCAACCGGGACAGAGTTCTTTACGAGCAGTACTTC.

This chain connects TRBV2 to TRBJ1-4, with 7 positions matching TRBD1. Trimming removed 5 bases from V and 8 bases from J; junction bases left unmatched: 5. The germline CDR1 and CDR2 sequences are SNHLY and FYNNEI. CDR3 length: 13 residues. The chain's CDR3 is CASSSDRLEKLFF. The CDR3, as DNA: TGTGCCAGCAGTTCGGACAGGTTGGAAAAACTGTTTTTT.

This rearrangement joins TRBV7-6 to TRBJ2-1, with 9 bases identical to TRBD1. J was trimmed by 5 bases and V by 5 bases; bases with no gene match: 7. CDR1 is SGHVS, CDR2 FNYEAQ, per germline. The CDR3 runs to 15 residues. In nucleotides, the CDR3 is TGTGCCAGCAGCCGCGGGACAGGGAACCACAATGAGCAGTTCTTC. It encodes CASSRGTGNHNEQFF.

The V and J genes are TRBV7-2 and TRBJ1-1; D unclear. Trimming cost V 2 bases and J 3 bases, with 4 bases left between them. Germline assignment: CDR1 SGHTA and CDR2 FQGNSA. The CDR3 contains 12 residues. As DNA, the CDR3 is TGTGCCAGCAGCTTAATCTACACTGAAGCTTTCTTT. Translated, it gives CASSLIYTEAFF.

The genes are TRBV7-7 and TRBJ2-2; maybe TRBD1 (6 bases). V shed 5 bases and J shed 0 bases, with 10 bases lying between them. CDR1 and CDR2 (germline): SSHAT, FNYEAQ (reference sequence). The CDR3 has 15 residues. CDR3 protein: CASSSRTANTGELFF. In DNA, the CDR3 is TGTGCCAGCAGCAGCCGGACAGCGAACACCGGGGAGCTGTTTTTT.

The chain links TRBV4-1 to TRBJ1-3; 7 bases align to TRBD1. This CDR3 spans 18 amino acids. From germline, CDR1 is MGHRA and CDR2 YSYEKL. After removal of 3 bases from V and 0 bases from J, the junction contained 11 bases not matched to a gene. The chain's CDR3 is CASSHTRQGRSSGNTIYF. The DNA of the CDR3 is TGCGCCAGCAGCCATACCCGACAGGGAAGAAGCTCTGGAAACACCATATATTTT.